This T cell receptor (beta chain) stems from a study of regulatory and conventional T cells in RAG deficiency. Study outcomes and limitations: RAG-deficient patients showed markedly lower Shannon entropy and higher Simpson indices than control T-cell subsets. Omenn patients showed >90% Treg-Tconv overlap and shorter CDR3 lengths. Omenn syndrome and CID/AS patients had roughly 100-fold fewer unique Treg TCR beta sequences, versus about 10-fold elsewhere.

The protocol was immunoSEQ multiplex PCR, while the TCRdb copy is restricted to in-frame clones and leaves out a portion. This repertoire shows just over 30,000 clones, about 96% found once; its top ten account for approximately 0.35%. V shed 5 bases and J 7 bases; nucleotides not matched to a gene: 5. CDR3 length: 16 amino acids. Germline V gene sequence: CDR1 SGHNT, CDR2 YENEEA. To note about this clone: What it binds is not known.

Genomic DNA came from blood conventional CD4+ T cells gated CD25-low CD127-high. These data are also associated with another study on regulatory T cells. That paper adds: The PCR used 52 TRBV and 13 TRBJ primers. Regulatory T cells showed the strongest V-J pair restriction and V/J gene skewing among patient repertoires.

Specimen: CD25- CD4+ T cells sorted from blood. This chain uses TRBV11-3 with TRBJ2-1; 16 bases are a match to TRBD2. The sequence was obtained from a human donor in good health. Here the CDR3 reads CASSPGLAGGRNEQFF. CDR3 sequence (DNA): TGTGCCAGCAGCCCGGGACTAGCGGGAGGGAGAAATGAGCAGTTCTTC.